This T cell receptor beta chain was observed in a study of blood T cell repertoires in COVID-19. Repertoires were generated with immunoSEQ multiplex PCR, while TCRdb's copy carries only in-frame clones and drops some. The sample records over 200,000 clones, roughly nine tenths being singletons. Germline CDR1 and CDR2: LNHDA and SQIVND (reference sequence). The CDR3 is 14 amino acids. The V and J ends lost 4 bases and 2 bases respectively, with 8 bases between them. This rearrangement joins TRBV19 to TRBJ2-2, with D possibly TRBD1 on 5 matching bases. The specimen was PBMCs or T cells enriched from blood (not recorded which). This TCR was recovered from a woman aged 50 to 65 in a cohort exposed to, infected with or recovered from COVID-19 (not recorded which). CDR3 DNA sequence: TGTGCCAGTAGTACCCAGGGAAACACCGGGGAGCTGTTTTTT. Translation: CASSTQGNTGELFF.